A selection of T cell receptor beta chains follows, all from one sample in a study of T cells in Graves' hyperthyroidism and ophthalmopathy. TCRdb itself ran the multiplex PCR reads through MiXCR, one entry per CDR3 protein. The profile shows around 300,000 distinct CDR3 sequences, about 14% of them singletons. The sample taken for sequencing was blood. All receptors come from a woman in her 30s with Graves' hyperthyroidism that later progressed to Graves' ophthalmopathy. Each CDR3 is given without its conserved first and last residue.

J	V	CDR3
TRBJ2-5	TRBV11-2	ASSGFAALQETQY
TRBJ1-5	TRBV27	ASSLSSSSNQPQH
TRBJ1-1	TRBV25-1	ASSEPWGGENTEAF
TRBJ2-7	TRBV4-3	ASSQTRGTTYEQY
TRBJ2-2	TRBV7-2	ASSWEGTGELF
TRBJ1-3	TRBV30	AWSVRLGGSTIY
TRBJ2-3	TRBV27	ASSLQQASSTDTQY
TRBJ2-1	TRBV7-6	ASSLRGARNEQF
TRBJ1-1	TRBV20-1	SARGQRDTEAF
TRBJ2-3	TRBV20-1	SASSGLVPGTDTQY
TRBJ2-3	TRBV29-1	RVEGIRGTDTQY
TRBJ1-4	TRBV2	ASNRWTSTNEKLF
TRBJ2-1	TRBV19	ASSIVSLAGVEQF
TRBJ1-1	TRBV4-1	ASGSRGSLAEAF
TRBJ2-3	TRBV19	ASSIKQLPDTQY
TRBJ1-1	TRBV12-3/TRBV12-4	ASSPTGLAEAF
TRBJ2-1	TRBV3-1	ASSQDSLAGIELQSGEQF
TRBJ1-2	TRBV5-1	ASSLRPGVTNYGYT
TRBJ1-5	TRBV19	ASSRRPEEPQH
TRBJ2-5	TRBV4-2	ASSQIAFMDPGETQY
TRBJ2-7	TRBV14	ASSNGGFSYEQY
TRBJ1-2	TRBV19	ASSLGQSLANYGYT
TRBJ2-5	TRBV7-3	ASSLTGVGTQY
TRBJ1-2	TRBV27	ASSDRGRGYT
TRBJ2-2	TRBV7-9	ASSSFGLVGTGELF
TRBJ2-1	TRBV11-2	ASSLITSLDEQF
TRBJ2-7	TRBV6-2/TRBV6-3	ASSRGTVYEQY
TRBJ2-3	TRBV11-2	ASSPRLSGNTDTQY
TRBJ2-3	TRBV7-3	ASSTGAGVITDTQY
TRBJ1-2	TRBV2	ASSVLPGHTYT
TRBJ2-3	TRBV6-5	ASSYSVENTQY
TRBJ2-1	TRBV20-1	SASLGNEQF
TRBJ2-1	TRBV25-1	ASSVSGISSYNEQF
TRBJ2-1	TRBV11-2	ASSWGGTSGNNEQF
TRBJ1-5	TRBV5-6	ASSHQEAGNQPQH
TRBJ2-6	TRBV11-2	ASSLWTGASGANVLT
TRBJ2-7	TRBV6-2/TRBV6-3	ASIDASLGYEQY
TRBJ1-2	TRBV11-2	ASSLTPATGASYGYT
TRBJ2-7	TRBV10-1	ASSAGYEQY
TRBJ1-2	TRBV3-1	ASSPRTQGGYT
TRBJ2-3	TRBV4-3	ASSQGASENTDTQY
TRBJ2-3	TRBV24-1	ATSDLTGDGTDTQY
TRBJ2-3	TRBV4-1	ASGARGNTDTQY
TRBJ1-2	TRBV5-8	ASSLEAGTGYT
TRBJ2-1	TRBV3-1	ASSQAGEKQF
TRBJ2-7	TRBV30	AWGGLGQFYEQY
TRBJ2-3	TRBV30	AWGRHGTDTQY
TRBJ2-3	TRBV15	ATSRVWGRPDTQY
TRBJ2-7	TRBV28	ASSPSSGRDDEQY
TRBJ2-7	TRBV6-1	ASRSGSGSPWEQY
TRBJ2-7	TRBV7-6	ASSFSLSGSSPTAYEQY
TRBJ2-5	TRBV6-5	ASSYYTGGQETQY
TRBJ1-3	TRBV6-1	ASKTDRATSSGNTIY
TRBJ2-5	TRBV7-8	ASSPYLGGRAGETQY
TRBJ1-6	TRBV5-6	ASKAEDSPLH